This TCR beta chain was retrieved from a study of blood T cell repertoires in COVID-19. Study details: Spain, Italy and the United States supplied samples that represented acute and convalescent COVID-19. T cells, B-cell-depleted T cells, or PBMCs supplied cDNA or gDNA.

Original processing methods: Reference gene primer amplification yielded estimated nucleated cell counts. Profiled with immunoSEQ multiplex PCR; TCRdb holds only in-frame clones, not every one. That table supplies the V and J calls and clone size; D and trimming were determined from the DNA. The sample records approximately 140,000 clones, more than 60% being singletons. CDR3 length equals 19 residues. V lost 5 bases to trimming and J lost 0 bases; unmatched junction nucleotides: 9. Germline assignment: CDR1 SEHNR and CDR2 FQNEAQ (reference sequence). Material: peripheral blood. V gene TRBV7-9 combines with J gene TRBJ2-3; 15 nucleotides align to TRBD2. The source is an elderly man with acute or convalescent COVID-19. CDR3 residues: CASSPEPGLAGGSTDTQYF. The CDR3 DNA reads TGTGCCAGCAGCCCAGAACCGGGACTAGCGGGGGGTAGCACAGATACGCAGTATTTT.